This TCR beta chain derives from a study of shared clonotypes between healthy human individuals. A note on this clone: Its antigen is as yet unknown. The sample contains more than one DNA sequence encoding this CDR3.

Profiling relied on immunoSEQ multiplex PCR, and the TCRdb table lists in-frame clones only, not all of them. The sample carries 600,000 to 750,000 clones, 72% recorded once. V was clipped by 2 bases and J by 3 bases, with 10 bases between them. The CDR3 length is 14 residues. Germline V gene lookup returns CDR1 MDHEN and CDR2 SYDVKM. Findings and caveats of the study: There were few donors, and this limited the genetic and exposure-history diversity represented.

In the CD4+ fraction, cells were divided into CD45RA+ naive and CD45RA-negative memory subsets. The chain recombines TRBV28 with TRBJ1-1, with D perhaps matching TRBD1 (5 bases). The sample taken for sequencing was memory CD4+ T cells sorted from blood. As for subset: CD45RA-negative fraction. The source of this sequence is a woman in her twenties or thirties in good health. The chain's CDR3 is CASSLGRGDTEAFF. CDR3 nucleotides: TGTGCCAGCAGTTTAGGGCGGGGGGACACTGAAGCTTTCTTT. Using reference TRBV28 and TRBJ1-1 for the parts outside the CDR3, the full variable domain is DVKVTQSSRYLVKRTGEKVFLECVQDMDHENMFWYRQDPGLGLRLIYFSYDVKMKEKGDIPEGYSVSREKKERFSLILESASTNQTSMYLCASSLGRGDTEAFFGQGTRLTVV.